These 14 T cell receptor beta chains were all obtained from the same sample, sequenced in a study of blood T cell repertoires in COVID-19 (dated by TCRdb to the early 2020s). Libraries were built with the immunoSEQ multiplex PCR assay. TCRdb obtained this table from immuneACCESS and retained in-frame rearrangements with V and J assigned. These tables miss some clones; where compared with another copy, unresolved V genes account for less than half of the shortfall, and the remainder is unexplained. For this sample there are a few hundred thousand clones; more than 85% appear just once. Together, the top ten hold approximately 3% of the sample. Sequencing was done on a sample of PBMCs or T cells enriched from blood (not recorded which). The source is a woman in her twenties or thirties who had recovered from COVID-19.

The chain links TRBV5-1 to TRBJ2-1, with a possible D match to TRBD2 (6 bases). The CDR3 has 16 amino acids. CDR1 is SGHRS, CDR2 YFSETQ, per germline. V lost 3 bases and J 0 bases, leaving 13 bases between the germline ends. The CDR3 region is CASSWPPAGSYNEQFF. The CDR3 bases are TGCGCCAGCAGCTGGCCTCCAGCGGGCTCCTACAATGAGCAGTTCTTC.

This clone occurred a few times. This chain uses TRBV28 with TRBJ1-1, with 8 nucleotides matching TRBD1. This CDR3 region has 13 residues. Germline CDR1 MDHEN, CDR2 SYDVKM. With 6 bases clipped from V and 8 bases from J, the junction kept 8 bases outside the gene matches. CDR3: CASRNGTGIEAFF. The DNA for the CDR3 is TGTGCCAGCAGAAACGGGACAGGAATCGAAGCTTTCTTT.

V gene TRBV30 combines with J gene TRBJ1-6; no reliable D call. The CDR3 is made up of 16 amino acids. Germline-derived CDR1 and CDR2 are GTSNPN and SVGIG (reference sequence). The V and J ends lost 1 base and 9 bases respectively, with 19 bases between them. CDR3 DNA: TGTGCCTGGAGTGGTCAGCTAATGTCGGAGGGTTCACCCCTCCACTTT. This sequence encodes CAWSGQLMSEGSPLHF.

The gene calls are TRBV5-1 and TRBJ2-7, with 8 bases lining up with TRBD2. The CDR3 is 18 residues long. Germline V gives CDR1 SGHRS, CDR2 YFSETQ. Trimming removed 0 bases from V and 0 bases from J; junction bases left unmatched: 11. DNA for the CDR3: TGCGCCAGCAGCTTGGGGGTCGGAGCGGGAGCCGTCTCCTACGAGCAGTACTTC. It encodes CASSLGVGAGAVSYEQYF.

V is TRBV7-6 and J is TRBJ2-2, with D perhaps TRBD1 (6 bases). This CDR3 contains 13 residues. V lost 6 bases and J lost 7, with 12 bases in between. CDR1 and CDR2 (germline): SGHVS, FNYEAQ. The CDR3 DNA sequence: TGTGCCAGCAGGAAAGGGGGTATCGGGGAGCTGTTTTTT. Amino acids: CASRKGGIGELFF.

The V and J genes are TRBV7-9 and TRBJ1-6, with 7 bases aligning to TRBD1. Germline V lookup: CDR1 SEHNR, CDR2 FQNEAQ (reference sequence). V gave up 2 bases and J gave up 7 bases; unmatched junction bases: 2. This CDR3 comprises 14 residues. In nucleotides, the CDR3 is TGTGCCAGCAGCTTAACGACAGGGAATTCACCCCTCCACTTT. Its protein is CASSLTTGNSPLHF.

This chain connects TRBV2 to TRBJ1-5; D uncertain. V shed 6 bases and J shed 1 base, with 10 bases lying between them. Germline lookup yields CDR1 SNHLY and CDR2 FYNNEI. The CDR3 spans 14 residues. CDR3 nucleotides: TGTGCCAGCAGAAGCAGGTTGAGCAATCAGCCCCAGCATTTT. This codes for CASRSRLSNQPQHF.

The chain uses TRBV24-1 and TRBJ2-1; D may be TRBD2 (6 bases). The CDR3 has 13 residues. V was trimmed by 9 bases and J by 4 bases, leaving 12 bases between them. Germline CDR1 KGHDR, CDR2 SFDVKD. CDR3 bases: TGTGCCACCGCTGCGGGGACTTACAATGAGCAGTTCTTC. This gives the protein CATAAGTYNEQFF.

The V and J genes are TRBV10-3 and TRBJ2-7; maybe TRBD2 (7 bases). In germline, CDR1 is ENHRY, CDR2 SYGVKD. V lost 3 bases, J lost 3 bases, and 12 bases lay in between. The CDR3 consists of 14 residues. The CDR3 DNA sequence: TGTGCCATCAGTGACCCGGGGGGCATCTACGAGCAGTACTTC. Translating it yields CAISDPGGIYEQYF.

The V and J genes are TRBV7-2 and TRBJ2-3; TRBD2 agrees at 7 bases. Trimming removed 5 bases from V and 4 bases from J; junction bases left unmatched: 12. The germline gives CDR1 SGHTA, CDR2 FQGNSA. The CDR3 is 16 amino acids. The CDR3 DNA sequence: TGTGCCAGCAGCCCCGGCTGGACTAGTGGTTCAGATACGCAGTATTTT. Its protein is CASSPGWTSGSDTQYF.

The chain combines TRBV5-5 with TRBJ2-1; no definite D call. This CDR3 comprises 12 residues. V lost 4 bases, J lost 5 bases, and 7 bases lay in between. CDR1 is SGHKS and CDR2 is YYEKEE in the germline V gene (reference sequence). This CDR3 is CASSVLNNEQFF. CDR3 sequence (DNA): TGTGCCAGCAGCGTACTTAACAATGAGCAGTTCTTC.

The CDR3 loop is CASSLNRGQGTDTQYF. The CDR3 nucleotides are TGTGCCAGCAGCTTAAACAGGGGGCAGGGGACAGATACGCAGTATTTT. J is TRBJ2-3 and V is TRBV11-2, with 9 positions matching TRBD1. In germline, CDR1 is SGHAT, CDR2 FQNNGV. Trimming cost V 2 bases and J 3 bases; bases outside gene matches: 6. The CDR3 loop spans 16 amino acids.

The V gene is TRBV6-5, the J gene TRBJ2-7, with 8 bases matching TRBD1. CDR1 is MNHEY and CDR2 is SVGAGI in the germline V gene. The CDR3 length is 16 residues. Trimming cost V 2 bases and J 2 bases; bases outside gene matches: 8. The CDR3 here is CASSYGLGDRPYEQYF. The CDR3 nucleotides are TGTGCCAGCAGTTACGGTTTGGGGGACAGGCCCTACGAGCAGTACTTC.

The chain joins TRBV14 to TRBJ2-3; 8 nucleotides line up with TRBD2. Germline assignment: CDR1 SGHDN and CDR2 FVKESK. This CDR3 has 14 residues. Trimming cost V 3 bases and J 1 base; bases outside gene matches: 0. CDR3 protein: CASSQTSGTDTQYF. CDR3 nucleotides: TGTGCCAGCAGCCAGACTAGCGGCACAGATACGCAGTATTTT.